The T cell receptor (beta chain) described here comes from a study of blood T cell repertoires in COVID-19. Study-wide background: In each case, the material was cDNA or gDNA derived from T cells, B-cell-depleted T cells, or PBMCs.

Clones were read by immunoSEQ multiplex PCR, and TCRdb kept only the in-frame ones, dropping some. The sample includes under 200,000 clones, roughly 90% seen only once; the top ten take 6% to 8.5%. Participants came from some 26 US areas, aged about 18 to 95 years. Participants' reported clinical history set cohort assignment. All recovered Cohort 3 donors got two negative PCRs, got clearance, or saw symptom resolution. Germline V gives CDR1 SNHLY, CDR2 FYNNEI. The CDR3 totals 15 residues. The V gene end was trimmed by 7 bases and the J gene end by 7 bases; junction bases not matched to a gene: 10. The chain is built from TRBV2 and TRBJ2-1; TRBD2 agrees at 10 bases. The specimen was PBMCs or T cells enriched from blood (not recorded which). This clonotype was sampled from a woman aged 45-59 years who had recovered from COVID-19. The CDR3 is CASKASGGAGNEQFF. As DNA, the CDR3 is TGTGCCAGCAAGGCTAGCGGGGGCGCGGGGAATGAGCAGTTCTTC. Together with reference TRBV2 and TRBJ2-1, the CDR3 gives the full variable domain: EPEVTQTPSHQVTQMGQEVILRCVPISNHLYFYWYRQILGQKVEFLVSFYNNEISEKSEIFDDQFSVERPDGSNFTLKIRSTKLEDSAMYFCASKASGGAGNEQFFGPGTRLTVL.